This is a list of T cell receptor beta chains from one sample in a study of regulatory T cells in long-lasting Graves disease. Via MiXCR, TCRdb re-called the multiplex PCR reads, giving one row per CDR3 protein. Of 650,000 to 700,000 distinct CDR3 sequences listed, around 30% are singletons. The source material was peripheral blood mononuclear cells (PBMCs), sampled when the disease was refractory, from a patient treated with antithyroid drugs. These receptors all come from a female donor with Graves disease. The conserved cysteine and the conserved F or W are not part of the CDR3 here.

V gene: TRBV29-1
J gene: TRBJ2-7
CDR3 protein: SVSLAGSTYEQY

V gene: TRBV5-1
J gene: TRBJ2-7
CDR3 protein: ASSLGLGLYEQY

V gene: TRBV20-1
J gene: TRBJ1-5
CDR3 protein: SARTGGYQPQH

V gene: TRBV19
J gene: TRBJ1-1
CDR3 protein: ASSILRNTEAF

V gene: TRBV7-9
J gene: TRBJ1-3
CDR3 protein: ASRRPPMSSGNTIY

V gene: TRBV7-3
J gene: TRBJ2-4
CDR3 protein: ASSLPLAALAKNIQY

V gene: TRBV28
J gene: TRBJ2-7
CDR3 protein: ASSQVGLQQY

V gene: TRBV3-1
J gene: TRBJ1-5
CDR3 protein: ASSRLPGGNQPQH

V gene: TRBV6-2/TRBV6-3
J gene: TRBJ1-6
CDR3 protein: ASSEAGRGDSPLH

V gene: TRBV10-3
J gene: TRBJ1-1
CDR3 protein: ASQDRRAYTEAF

V gene: TRBV12-5
J gene: TRBJ1-2
CDR3 protein: ASGLNGPYGYT

V gene: TRBV14
J gene: TRBJ1-2
CDR3 protein: ASSRTLQGRGGYT

V gene: TRBV28
J gene: TRBJ2-3
CDR3 protein: ASSSGQSTDTQY

V gene: TRBV20-1
J gene: TRBJ2-5
CDR3 protein: SARLAGRQETQY

V gene: TRBV13
J gene: TRBJ1-2
CDR3 protein: ASRGNLGGYT

V gene: TRBV5-1
J gene: TRBJ1-2
CDR3 protein: ASSLAGEGAYGYT